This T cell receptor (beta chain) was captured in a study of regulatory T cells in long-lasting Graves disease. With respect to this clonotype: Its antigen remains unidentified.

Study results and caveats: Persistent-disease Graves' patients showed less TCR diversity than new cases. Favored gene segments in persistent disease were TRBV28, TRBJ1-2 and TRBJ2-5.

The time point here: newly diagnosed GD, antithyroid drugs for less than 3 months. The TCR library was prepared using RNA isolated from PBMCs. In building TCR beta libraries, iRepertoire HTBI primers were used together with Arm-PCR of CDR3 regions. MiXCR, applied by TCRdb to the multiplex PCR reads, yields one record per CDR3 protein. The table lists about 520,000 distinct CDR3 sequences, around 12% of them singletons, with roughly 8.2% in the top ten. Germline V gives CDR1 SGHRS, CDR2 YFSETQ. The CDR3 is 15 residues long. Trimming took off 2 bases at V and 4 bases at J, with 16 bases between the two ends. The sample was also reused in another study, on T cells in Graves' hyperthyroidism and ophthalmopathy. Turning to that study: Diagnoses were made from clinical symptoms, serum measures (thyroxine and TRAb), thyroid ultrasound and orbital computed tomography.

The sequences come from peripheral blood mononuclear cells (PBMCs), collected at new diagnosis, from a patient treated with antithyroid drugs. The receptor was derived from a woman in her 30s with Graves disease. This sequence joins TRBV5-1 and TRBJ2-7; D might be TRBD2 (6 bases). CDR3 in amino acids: CASSFPDGGVYEQYF. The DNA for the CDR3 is TGCGCCAGCAGCTTCCCGGACGGCGGGGTATACGAGCAGTACTTC.